A single sample is the source of the 8 T cell receptor beta chains below, sequenced in a study of T cells in Graves' hyperthyroidism and ophthalmopathy. Amplification of TCR beta CDR3 regions used RNA as the template. A set of HTBI primers served as the primers for a first-round RT-PCR of the TCR CDR3. TCRdb itself ran the multiplex PCR reads through MiXCR, one entry per CDR3 protein. This sample has 300,000 to 450,000 distinct CDR3 sequences; about 13% occur once, and the top ten carry less than 25%. Sequenced: blood. The receptor set was obtained from a man under 40 with Graves' hyperthyroidism that later progressed to Graves' ophthalmopathy.

This clonotype came up a few times. The V gene is TRBV19, the J gene TRBJ1-1; D possibly corresponds to TRBD1 (6 bases). Trimming shortened V by 3 bases and J by 1 base, and 12 bases separated the two germline ends. CDR1 LNHDA and CDR2 SQIVND come from the germline V gene (reference sequence). CDR3 length: 15 amino acids. As DNA, the CDR3 is TGTGCCAGTAGTATTTTGGGGGCTGGGAACACTGAAGCTTTCTTT. This translates into CASSILGAGNTEAFF.

This clonotype came up a few times. The rearrangement links TRBV28 to TRBJ1-1, with D hard to call. In germline, CDR1 is MDHEN, CDR2 SYDVKM. The CDR3 extends over 10 amino acids. V was pared by 6 bases and J by 8 bases, with 7 bases between. The CDR3 bases are TGTGCCAGCAGAAAACGGGAAGCTTTCTTT. It encodes CASRKREAFF. Combining the CDR3 with reference TRBV28 and TRBJ1-1 gives the whole variable domain DVKVTQSSRYLVKRTGEKVFLECVQDMDHENMFWYRQDPGLGLRLIYFSYDVKMKEKGDIPEGYSVSREKKERFSLILESASTNQTSMYLCASRKREAFFGQGTRLTVV.

This clonotype was detected many times. J is TRBJ1-1 and V is TRBV12-3 or TRBV12-4; D remains unclear. Trimming took off 10 bases at V and 0 bases at J, with 12 bases between the two ends. This CDR3 has 13 residues. CDR3 sequence reads: CATGVFMNTEAFF. CDR3 sequence (DNA): TGTGCCACCGGGGTTTTCATGAACACTGAAGCTTTCTTT.

This clonotype was detected a few times. The gene calls are TRBV7-2 and TRBJ2-5; D may be TRBD1 or TRBD2 (6 bases each). Germline values: CDR1 SGHTA, CDR2 FQGNSA. The CDR3 totals 14 residues. Trimming cost V 3 bases and J 5 bases, with 13 bases left between them. The chain's CDR3 is CASSFFGGKETQYF. DNA of the CDR3: TGTGCCAGCAGCTTCTTCGGGGGCAAGGAGACCCAGTACTTC.

This clonotype was counted ten times or more. This CDR3 reads CASSPPGGGPRSYGYTF. The DNA of the CDR3 is TGTGCCAGCAGCCCCCCCGGGGGCGGCCCAAGGTCCTATGGCTACACCTTC. The chain uses TRBV7-9 and TRBJ1-2; perhaps TRBD1 as D (6 bases). This CDR3 spans 17 amino acids. Germline CDR1 reads SEHNR; CDR2 reads FQNEAQ (reference sequence). The germline V and J ends were trimmed by 5 bases and 4 bases, with 23 bases remaining between them.

This clonotype has a handful of counts. The gene calls are TRBV6-5 and TRBJ1-4; weak D call: TRBD1 (6 bases). With 0 bases removed from V and 7 bases from J, the gap between germline ends came to 12 bases. The germline gives CDR1 MNHEY, CDR2 SVGAGI. The CDR3 length is 15 residues. The CDR3 protein is CASSYSSRGGEKLFF. DNA for the CDR3: TGTGCCAGCAGTTACTCGAGCAGGGGTGGTGAAAAACTGTTTTTT.

There are a few counts of this clonotype. The chain combines TRBV7-2 with TRBJ2-3; 8 bases line up with TRBD2. Losses at the gene ends were 11 bases for V and 3 bases for J; bases not matched to a gene: 7. The CDR3 consists of 13 residues. In germline, CDR1 is SGHTA, CDR2 FQGNSA. CDR3 protein: CAGSGGRTDTQYF. The CDR3 nucleotides are TGTGCCGGGAGCGGGGGCCGGACAGATACGCAGTATTTT.

The CDR3 loop reads CASRSGGRGTEAFF. CDR3 nucleotide sequence: TGTGCCAGCAGATCGGGGGGGCGGGGTACTGAAGCTTTCTTT. The V and J genes are TRBV27 and TRBJ1-1, with D possibly TRBD1 on 6 matching bases. Germline assignment: CDR1 MNHEY and CDR2 SMNVEV (reference sequence). V was pared by 6 bases and J by 5 bases, with 16 bases between. The CDR3 extends over 14 amino acids.